The clone carrying this T cell receptor beta chain was observed many times. Its target is not known. This specimen comes from a study of Graves' ophthalmopathy and Graves' hyperthyroidism. Study results and limitations: With a specificity of around 72% and a sensitivity of about 71%, the model predicted ophthalmopathy progression.

Transcripts of RNA were the source for amplifying TCR beta CDR3 regions. HTBI primers were employed in first-round RT-PCR, then a second-round multiplex PCR followed. TCRdb redid the calling of the multiplex PCR reads with MiXCR, one entry per CDR3 protein. In the table there are about half a million distinct CDR3 sequences, 14% of which are singletons. The CDR3 extends over 14 amino acids. CDR1 KGHSH and CDR2 LQKENI come from the germline V gene. V dropped 6 bases and J dropped 0 bases, with 11 bases sitting between them. V is TRBV18 and J is TRBJ1-1; the D is unclear. The sequenced sample consisted of blood. The origin of this receptor is a woman in her twenties or thirties with Graves' ophthalmopathy. CDR3 bases: TGTGCCAGCTCCCCTAAGGAAGTGAACACTGAAGCTTTCTTT. Protein product: CASSPKEVNTEAFF.